Here is one T cell receptor (beta chain) with its context. Its antigen is not known. Nonneoplastic adjacent lung devoid of atypia was obtained no less than 2 cm from the tumor margin. Clones were sequenced by immunoSEQ multiplex PCR, and TCRdb holds only the in-frame ones, with some missing. The table has under 3,500 clones, less than 40% seen once; the top ten hold around 8.4%. These data belong to a study of T cells in localized non-small cell lung cancer. Study outcomes and limitations: Of the top 100 tumor clones, median 57 were in adjacent lung, about 26 among its top 100. Uninvolved adjacent lung showed peak T cell clonality, exceeding tumor.

The CDR3 has 13 residues. Trimming at V came to 5 bases and at J to 4 bases, leaving 4 bases not matched to a gene. Per germline, CDR1 MDHEN and CDR2 SYDVKM. The receptor comes from a woman aged 40-69 years with stage I lung adenocarcinoma. The chain combines TRBV28 with TRBJ1-2; 7 bases align to TRBD1. The sequencing used normal lung tissue next to the tumor, collected before any cancer treatment. CDR3 protein: CASSQGQTYGYTF. The CDR3 region has the DNA TGTGCCAGCAGTCAGGGACAGACCTATGGCTACACCTTC.